A selection of T cell receptor beta chains follows, all from one sample in a study of blood T cell repertoires in COVID-19. The repertoire was sequenced with immunoSEQ multiplex PCR; TCRdb's copy has only in-frame clones and lacks some. The sample has around 64,000 clones, under 95% seen once. Sequenced sample: peripheral blood. The source is a human donor in a cohort sampled during active COVID-19. CDR3s include the opening cysteine and the closing phenylalanine or tryptophan. A D gene is named only where the DNA matches it firmly. A clone size is listed for some rows: how often the clone was seen (once, few, many), or a class if it is expanded.

J,D,size,V,DNA,CDR3
TRBJ2-1,TRBD2,NA,TRBV7-3,TGTGCCAGCAGCGCTACCGGGACTAGGAGCAATGAGCAGTTCTTC,CASSATGTRSNEQFF
TRBJ2-1,NA,NA,TRBV5-1,TGCGCCAGCAGCTTAAGGGACATATACAATGAGCAGTTCTTC,CASSLRDIYNEQFF
TRBJ1-1,NA,NA,TRBV9,TGTGCCAGCAGCGTTTCTACGGAGTTGAACACTGAAGCTTTCTTT,CASSVSTELNTEAFF
TRBJ1-5,TRBD1,NA,TRBV5-4,TGTGCCAGCAGCTTGTCAGGGGGTCAGCCCCAGCATTTT,CASSLSGGQPQHF
TRBJ2-7,TRBD1,once,TRBV27,TGTGCCAGCAGTCCCCTCTCCGGGACAGGCCCATACGAGCAGTACTTC,CASSPLSGTGPYEQYF
TRBJ2-5,NA,NA,TRBV28,TGTGCCAGCAGCCACCCCCGACAGGAACAAGAGACCCAGTACTTC,CASSHPRQEQETQYF
TRBJ1-1,NA,NA,TRBV28,TGTGCCAGCAGGACCGGGGGGTACACTGAAGCTTTCTTT,CASRTGGYTEAFF
TRBJ2-2,TRBD2,NA,TRBV15,TGTGCCACCAGCGGTCTAGCGGGAGGGACCACCGGGGAGCTGTTTTTT,CATSGLAGGTTGELFF
TRBJ2-2,NA,NA,TRBV24-1,TGTGCCATCCGTTTCCCCCGCGAGGAGCTGTTTTTT,CAIRFPREELFF
TRBJ2-7,NA,NA,TRBV18,TGTGCCAGCTCACCACGCACCTCCCAGGGTGGAGAGCAGTACTTC,CASSPRTSQGGEQYF
TRBJ2-7,NA,once,TRBV4-1,TGCGCCAGCAGCCAAGGGAGGGGAACCTACGAGCAGTACTTC,CASSQGRGTYEQYF
TRBJ1-6,TRBD1,NA,TRBV11-3,TGTGCTAGCAAGGGGGCGGAATCCTATAATTCACCCCTCCACTTT,CASKGAESYNSPLHF
TRBJ2-4,TRBD1,NA,TRBV18,TGTGCCAGCTCAGCCCGGGACAGCAAAAACATTCAGTACTTC,CASSARDSKNIQYF
TRBJ2-1,NA,NA,TRBV19,TGTGCCAGTAGTATAGTGGGCAGAAATGAGCAGTTCTTC,CASSIVGRNEQFF
TRBJ2-3,NA,NA,TRBV11-2,TGTGCCACCAAGACAGACCTCACAGATACGCAGTATTTT,CATKTDLTDTQYF
TRBJ2-3,NA,NA,TRBV7-2,TGTGCCAGCAGCCCCAACCAGAATACGCAGTATTTT,CASSPNQNTQYF
TRBJ2-3,TRBD1,NA,TRBV4-2,TGTGCCAGCAGCCAACCCGGGACAGCAAACACAGATACGCAGTATTTT,CASSQPGTANTDTQYF
TRBJ2-3,NA,NA,TRBV7-8,TGTGCCAGCAGCTTTAGCGGAGCTAGCACAGATACGCAGTATTTT,CASSFSGASTDTQYF
TRBJ2-4,TRBD1,NA,TRBV7-8,TGTGCCAGCAGCTTGGCGACAGGGGGCGGTGGAGACATTCAGTACTTC,CASSLATGGGGDIQYF
TRBJ2-3,NA,NA,TRBV18,TGTGCCAGCTCACCACAGGAGGGAAATGCAGATACGCAGTATTTT,CASSPQEGNADTQYF
TRBJ2-7,TRBD2,once,TRBV6-2/TRBV6-3,TGTGCCAGCAACCCAACAAGAGGACTAGCGGGAGCCTCCGAGCAGTACTTC,CASNPTRGLAGASEQYF
TRBJ2-2,TRBD1,NA,TRBV7-8,TGTGCCAGCAGCCGACTACAGGGGCCGTCGGGTGGCGGGGAGCTGTTTTTT,CASSRLQGPSGGGELFF
TRBJ2-1,TRBD1,NA,TRBV13,TGTGCCAGCAGCTTCAGGGGACAGCGTTTAGATGAGCAGTTCTTC,CASSFRGQRLDEQFF
TRBJ2-7,TRBD2,once,TRBV15,TGTGCCACCAGCAGAGATGGAGCGGGACTAGCGGGATCTAGTTACGAGCAGTACTTC,CATSRDGAGLAGSSYEQYF
TRBJ1-2,TRBD1,NA,TRBV19,TGTGCCAGTACGGGACAGGGAACCTATGGCTACACCTTC,CASTGQGTYGYTF
TRBJ1-4,TRBD1,NA,TRBV29-1,TGCAGCGTTGAGGACAGGGGAAACGAAAAACTGTTTTTT,CSVEDRGNEKLFF
TRBJ1-4,TRBD1,NA,TRBV13,TGTGCCAGCAGGAAGCAGGGGGCTGCTAATGAAAAACTGTTTTTT,CASRKQGAANEKLFF